The subject of this entry is one T cell receptor (beta chain). Its specificity is not known. Sequencing was performed with immunoSEQ multiplex PCR; in TCRdb, only in-frame clones are kept and a portion is missing. The table lists some 14,000 clones, 55% to 85% of them singletons. The record originates from a study of vaccination effects on CD4 cells after COVID-19. Study-level points and caveats: Healthy vaccinees showed cross-reactivity with common cold coronaviruses in only 1 of 255 vaccine-induced clones.

In the ViraFEST assay, antigen-specific CD4+ clonotypes were identified by expansion after peptide-pool stimulation. It was after around eleven days of culture that CD4+ T cells were isolated. BNT162b2 vaccine or mRNA-1273 vaccine was given to participants in two doses. Supplemented with 7.5 to 10 IU/ml IL-2 and roughly 9.2 ug/ml peptides, more than 1.5 million PBMC per well were kept in culture. Germline V gene sequence: CDR1 LNHDA, CDR2 SQIVND (reference sequence). J gave up 4 bases and V 5 bases, and 7 bases lay outside the gene matches. The CDR3 contains 14 residues. Sequences were derived from CD4+ T cells from PBMCs cultured with SARS-CoV-2 spike peptides, sampled after COVID-19 vaccination. V usage is TRBV19 and J usage is TRBJ2-7; 8 positions match TRBD1. The sequence was collected from a human donor who received a COVID-19 vaccine. CDR3 sequence: CASSPRDRWYEQYF. CDR3 sequence (DNA): TGTGCCAGTAGTCCAAGGGACAGGTGGTACGAGCAGTACTTC.